The present T cell receptor (beta chain) was sequenced within a study of beta chain features in type 1 diabetes. The overall study: Age and gender were similar between patients and healthy donors, as were cell yields.

A note on this clone: What it binds is unknown.

Study-level results: cDNA-based sequencing might over-represent cells highly expressing TCR.

The isolated RNA, all of it, was reverse transcribed, so expressed TCRB transcripts were what got sequenced. Only in-frame clones appear in the TCRdb table, and some are missing; sequencing was by immunoSEQ multiplex PCR. In the table there are 220,000 or so clones, roughly two thirds of which are singletons. Purity above 95% was achieved in all sorted populations. CDR3 length: 14 amino acids. V trimming: 5 bases; J trimming: 0 bases; junction bases outside the gene matches: 5. Germline V lookup: CDR1 SGDLS, CDR2 YYNGEE. This chain joins TRBV9 and TRBJ2-7; 7 bases align to TRBD2. The sequenced sample was naive CD4+ T cells from blood. The receptor's source is a man aged 30 to 39 in good health. This chain's CDR3 is CASSRGGGSYEQYF. In DNA form, the CDR3 reads TGTGCCAGCAGTCGCGGGGGAGGCTCCTACGAGCAGTACTTC. Full variable domain (missing parts from reference TRBV9 and TRBJ2-7): DSGVTQTPKHLITATGQRVTLRCSPRSGDLSVYWYQQSLDQGLQFLIQYYNGEERAKGNILERFSAQQFPDLHSELNLSSLELGDSALYFCASSRGGGSYEQYFGPGTRLTVT.